Presented here are 32 T cell receptor beta chains from one specimen sequenced in a study of blood T cell repertoires in COVID-19. Assay: immunoSEQ multiplex PCR; the TCRdb copy retains only in-frame clones and omits some. The table records 210,000 or so clones, 75% to 90% of them present only once. The material sequenced was peripheral blood. Receptor source: a man between 40 and 49 years old with acute or convalescent COVID-19.

V gene TRBV27 combines with J gene TRBJ2-7; possibly TRBD2 for D (5 bases). This CDR3 is built from 14 residues. Looked up from germline, CDR1 is MNHEY and CDR2 is SMNVEV (reference sequence). Trimming pared 10 bases from V and 0 bases from J, leaving 16 bases between. The CDR3 reads CATSYGDGSYEQYF. The CDR3, as DNA: TGTGCCACGTCATACGGGGATGGCTCCTACGAGCAGTACTTC.

The chain joins TRBV19 to TRBJ2-2, with TRBD2 matching 7 bases. Germline loops: CDR1 LNHDA, CDR2 SQIVND (reference sequence). The V and J ends lost 5 bases and 4 bases, in that order; junction bases with no gene match: 7. The CDR3 totals 15 residues. Written as DNA, the CDR3 is TGTGCCAGTAGTCCCACGGGACTATCCACCGGGGAGCTGTTTTTT. Translated, it gives CASSPTGLSTGELFF. Complete variable domain (other parts from reference TRBV19 and TRBJ2-2): DGGITQSPKYLFRKEGQNVTLSCEQNLNHDAMYWYRQDPGQGLRLIYYSQIVNDFQKGDIAEGYSVSREKKESFPLTVTSAQKNPTAFYLCASSPTGLSTGELFFGEGSRLTVL.

V gene TRBV7-2 combines with J gene TRBJ1-1; 8 bases are a match to TRBD1. Germline lookup yields CDR1 SGHTA and CDR2 FQGNSA. The CDR3 length is 15 residues. V gave up 5 bases and J gave up 4 bases; unmatched junction bases: 9. Here the CDR3 reads CASSVDRVVGTEAFF. CDR3 sequence (DNA): TGTGCCAGCAGCGTGGACAGGGTAGTCGGCACTGAAGCTTTCTTT. Combining the CDR3 with reference TRBV7-2 and TRBJ1-1 gives the whole variable domain GAGVSQSPSNKVTEKGKDVELRCDPISGHTALYWYRQSLGQGLEFLIYFQGNSAPDKSGLPSDRFSAERTGGSVSTLTIQRTQQEDSAVYLCASSVDRVVGTEAFFGQGTRLTVV.

This chain uses TRBV4-3 with TRBJ2-1, with D possibly TRBD2 on 6 matching bases. Looked up from germline, CDR1 is LGHNA and CDR2 is YSLEER. The CDR3 has 17 residues. The germline V and J ends were trimmed by 0 bases and 0 bases, with 12 bases remaining between them. CDR3 coding DNA: TGCGCCAGCAGCCAAGATGGGGCGGGGAGCTCCTACAATGAGCAGTTCTTC. Protein product: CASSQDGAGSSYNEQFF.

V and J are TRBV14 and TRBJ1-1; no clear D. The CDR3 covers 15 residues. With 3 bases removed from V and 5 bases from J, the gap between germline ends came to 16 bases. Germline V lookup: CDR1 SGHDN, CDR2 FVKESK. CDR3 sequence: CASSQRKEWLTEAFF. DNA for the CDR3: TGTGCCAGCAGCCAGCGGAAGGAGTGGTTGACTGAAGCTTTCTTT.

The gene calls are TRBV6-5 and TRBJ1-5; a possible D gene is TRBD1 (5 bases). CDR3 length equals 15 residues. V was trimmed by 6 bases and J by 5 bases, leaving 17 bases between them. Germline CDR1 and CDR2: MNHEY and SVGAGI. The CDR3 nucleotides read TGTGCCAGCAGCCAGCTGGGCAGGGAGGATCAGCCCCAGCATTTT. Amino acids: CASSQLGREDQPQHF.

V gene TRBV7-6 combines with J gene TRBJ2-1; TRBD1 is a possible D gene (5 bases). This CDR3 spans 16 amino acids. Germline lookup yields CDR1 SGHVS and CDR2 FNYEAQ. The V end was cut by 0 bases, the J end by 0 bases, with 9 bases between. CDR3 sequence: CASSLATGISYNEQFF. The CDR3 DNA follows: TGTGCCAGCAGCTTAGCCACAGGAATCTCCTACAATGAGCAGTTCTTC.

In regard to this clone: Other nucleotide sequences in the sample specify the same CDR3. V is TRBV2 and J is TRBJ2-7, with 7 bases fitting TRBD1. V was pared by 7 bases and J by 1 base, with 4 bases of the junction left unmatched. The CDR3 is made up of 13 amino acids. The V gene's germline CDR1 is SNHLY and CDR2 FYNNEI. CDR3 residues: CASKRDRSYEQYF. The CDR3 DNA follows: TGTGCCAGCAAGAGGGACAGATCCTACGAGCAGTACTTC. The full variable domain, in which reference TRBV2 and TRBJ2-7 provide the parts outside the CDR3, is EPEVTQTPSHQVTQMGQEVILRCVPISNHLYFYWYRQILGQKVEFLVSFYNNEISEKSEIFDDQFSVERPDGSNFTLKIRSTKLEDSAMYFCASKRDRSYEQYFGPGTRLTVT.

In this sample, this clone turned up once. This chain joins TRBV23-1 and TRBJ1-2, with 7 bases identical to TRBD1. TRBV23-1 is an open reading frame, and its role is uncertain. This CDR3 spans 16 amino acids. V trimming: 3 bases; J trimming: 1 base; junction bases outside the gene matches: 8. CDR3: CASSHPTGQINYGYTF. CDR3 nucleotides: TGCGCCAGCAGTCACCCAACGGGACAGATTAACTATGGCTACACCTTC.

The rearrangement joins TRBV7-2 to TRBJ2-7, with D unresolved. V lost 6 bases and J lost 0, with 15 bases in between. CDR1 is SGHTA, CDR2 FQGNSA, per germline. CDR3 size: 15 residues. The CDR3 sequence: CASSRDGAVSYEQYF. CDR3 in DNA: TGTGCCAGCAGTCGTGACGGAGCCGTCTCCTACGAGCAGTACTTC. The complete variable domain, with remaining parts taken from reference TRBV7-2 and TRBJ2-7, reads GAGVSQSPSNKVTEKGKDVELRCDPISGHTALYWYRQSLGQGLEFLIYFQGNSAPDKSGLPSDRFSAERTGGSVSTLTIQRTQQEDSAVYLCASSRDGAVSYEQYFGPGTRLTVT.

This chain uses TRBV19 with TRBJ1-1; D is unresolved. CDR3 size: 12 residues. The germline CDR1 and CDR2 sequences are LNHDA and SQIVND (reference sequence). Trimming took off 5 bases at V and 2 bases at J, with 6 bases between the two ends. The CDR3 DNA sequence: TGTGCCAGTAGTCCGACTAACACTGAAGCTTTCTTT. Residues: CASSPTNTEAFF.

The CDR3 loop reads CASSEGRREKLFF. The CDR3 DNA reads as TGTGCCAGCAGTGAAGGGCGGCGTGAAAAACTGTTTTTT. V gene TRBV2 combines with J gene TRBJ1-4, with D uncertain. The V gene lost 1 base and the J gene lost 7 bases, with 7 bases spanning the gap. This CDR3 is 13 amino acids long. The germline gives CDR1 SNHLY, CDR2 FYNNEI.

The V gene is TRBV28, the J gene TRBJ1-3; D may be TRBD1 (6 bases). Germline values: CDR1 MDHEN, CDR2 SYDVKM. V gave up 3 bases and J gave up 0 bases, with 6 bases separating them. The CDR3 spans 14 residues. CDR3 DNA: TGTGCCAGCAGTTTGGGACACTCTGGAAACACCATATATTTT. Amino acid sequence: CASSLGHSGNTIYF.

The chain recombines TRBV5-4 with TRBJ1-2, with TRBD1 as a possible D gene (6 bases). The CDR3 runs to 15 residues. Germline lookup yields CDR1 SGHNT and CDR2 YYREEE (reference sequence). Trimming cost V 4 bases and J 1 base, with 14 bases left between them. The CDR3 DNA is TGTGCCAGCAGCGTGGACAGACCAATTAACTATGGCTACACCTTC. Translating it yields CASSVDRPINYGYTF.

This clone was observed a handful of times. This rearrangement joins TRBV19 to TRBJ1-2, with D perhaps TRBD1 (6 bases). The CDR3 covers 16 residues. Germline V gene lookup returns CDR1 LNHDA and CDR2 SQIVND (reference sequence). With 3 bases removed from V and 2 bases from J, the gap between germline ends came to 16 bases. CDR3 nucleotides: TGTGCCAGTAGTATTGGTCAGGCAGGGGCGAACTATGGCTACACCTTC. Protein: CASSIGQAGANYGYTF. The whole variable domain, filled in from reference TRBV19 and TRBJ1-2, reads DGGITQSPKYLFRKEGQNVTLSCEQNLNHDAMYWYRQDPGQGLRLIYYSQIVNDFQKGDIAEGYSVSREKKESFPLTVTSAQKNPTAFYLCASSIGQAGANYGYTFGSGTRLTVV.

J is TRBJ2-1 and V is TRBV6-5; D is undetermined. Germline-derived CDR1 and CDR2 are MNHEY and SVGAGI. The V end was cut by 8 bases, the J end by 6 bases, with 20 bases between. This CDR3 has 15 residues. CDR3 sequence (DNA): TGTGCCAGCCGAAGATCTCGGTGGGCAGGCAATGAGCAGTTCTTC. The encoded protein is CASRRSRWAGNEQFF.

The genes are TRBV6-5 and TRBJ2-7; 8 positions match TRBD2. CDR3 length equals 15 residues. Trimming removed 0 bases from V and 6 bases from J; junction bases left unmatched: 7. Germline V gives CDR1 MNHEY, CDR2 SVGAGI. The CDR3 coding sequence is TGTGCCAGCAGTTACTCGAGCGGGGGCCCCCTCGAGCAGTACTTC. Amino acid sequence: CASSYSSGGPLEQYF.

The J gene is TRBJ1-2, the V gene TRBV25-1, with a possible D match to TRBD1 (6 bases). The CDR3 is 14 residues long. CDR1 is MGHDK and CDR2 is SYGVNS in the germline V gene. Trimming pared 3 bases from V and 8 bases from J, leaving 16 bases between. CDR3 in amino acids: CASSESDRMGGYTF. CDR3 coding DNA: TGTGCCAGCAGTGAGAGCGACAGGATGGGCGGCTACACCTTC.

The genes are TRBV18 and TRBJ2-6; possible D gene TRBD1, 6 bases. This CDR3 has 17 residues. The germline CDR1 and CDR2 sequences are KGHSH and LQKENI. V was cut by 2 bases and J by 2 bases, with 13 bases left in between. The CDR3 DNA is TGTGCCAGCTCACCAGTCCCTGGGGGCGCTGGGGCCAACGTCCTGACTTTC. It specifies CASSPVPGGAGANVLTF.

The chain joins TRBV6-6 to TRBJ1-5; a weak D match, TRBD1 (5 bases). From germline, CDR1 is MNHNY and CDR2 SVGAGI (reference sequence). This CDR3 is 15 amino acids long. V lost 2 bases, J lost 0 bases, and 8 bases lay in between. The CDR3 DNA reads as TGTGCCAGCAGTTACGGGAGGGGTAGCAATCAGCCCCAGCATTTT. As protein: CASSYGRGSNQPQHF.

This sequence joins TRBV7-8 and TRBJ1-3, with a weak D call TRBD1 (6 bases). The V end lost 1 base, the J end lost 2 bases, and 12 bases lay between the germline ends. Germline loops: CDR1 SGHVS, CDR2 FQNEAQ. The CDR3 extends over 16 amino acids. The CDR3 protein is CASSLEGGGTGNTIYF. For the CDR3, the DNA is TGTGCCAGCAGCTTAGAGGGCGGGGGCACTGGAAACACCATATATTTT.

This sequence joins TRBV7-9 and TRBJ2-3, with TRBD2 as a possible D gene (5 bases). CDR3 size: 11 residues. The V end was cut by 4 bases, the J end by 9 bases, with 8 bases between. Germline-derived CDR1 and CDR2 are SEHNR and FQNEAQ (reference sequence). CDR3 nucleotide sequence: TGTGCCAGCAGCTCCGACTACACGCAGTATTTT. Translation: CASSSDYTQYF.

This clone was recorded only once. V usage is TRBV7-2 and J usage is TRBJ1-2, with TRBD1 matching over 7 bases. This CDR3 has 14 amino acids. V trimming: 1 base; J trimming: 4 bases; junction bases outside the gene matches: 3. Germline assignment: CDR1 SGHTA and CDR2 FQGNSA. The CDR3 DNA sequence: TGTGCCAGCAGCTTAGGGGGGACAGCCTATGGCTACACCTTC. Protein sequence: CASSLGGTAYGYTF.

This clone showed up just once. The chain employs TRBV7-8 and TRBJ2-5; 7 bases agree with TRBD2. The germline V gene encodes CDR1 SGHVS and CDR2 FQNEAQ. The CDR3 contains 14 residues. V trimming: 4 bases; J trimming: 3 bases; junction bases outside the gene matches: 5. The CDR3 loop reads CASSSGTIKETQYF. In nucleotides, the CDR3 is TGTGCCAGCAGCTCCGGGACTATAAAAGAGACCCAGTACTTC.

The rearrangement uses TRBV5-6 and TRBJ1-2; D is perhaps TRBD1 (6 bases). The length of the CDR3 is 14 residues. Trimming removed 2 bases at V and 7 bases at J, with 15 bases between. Germline V gene lookup returns CDR1 SGHDT and CDR2 YYEEEE. Here the CDR3 reads CASSLRGAVSGYTF. In DNA form, the CDR3 reads TGTGCCAGCAGCTTACGGGGGGCCGTCAGTGGCTACACCTTC.

This clone has just one count. The chain employs TRBV12-3 or TRBV12-4 and TRBJ2-1, with D perhaps TRBD1 (5 bases). This CDR3 is built from 13 residues. Trimming pared 7 bases from V and 0 bases from J, leaving 7 bases between. The CDR3 bases are TGTGCCAGCACTGACAGCTCCTACAATGAGCAGTTCTTC. It specifies CASTDSSYNEQFF.

The chain recombines TRBV4-3 with TRBJ2-3; tentatively, D is TRBD1 (5 bases). Germline loops: CDR1 LGHNA, CDR2 YSLEER. Trimming left V 5 bases short and J 1 base short, with 10 bases between. CDR3 size: 14 residues. In nucleotides, the CDR3 is TGCGCCAGCAGCGTCAGGGTGGGCACAGATACGCAGTATTTT. Residues: CASSVRVGTDTQYF.

The V and J genes are TRBV7-3 and TRBJ2-5; TRBD2 matches at 7 bases. The J segment lost 2 bases and the V segment lost 5 bases, leaving 11 bases of the junction unmatched. CDR3 length equals 16 residues. Germline V lookup: CDR1 SGHTA, CDR2 FQGTGA. The CDR3 is CASSPPERDKQETQYF. In nucleotides, the CDR3 is TGTGCCAGCAGCCCCCCTGAGCGGGATAAGCAAGAGACCCAGTACTTC.

The CDR3 DNA reads TGTGCCAGCAGGGACCCTGGGGAGCCGGGGAGCGAGCAGTACTTC. It specifies CASRDPGEPGSEQYF. The V and J genes are TRBV11-2 and TRBJ2-7; TRBD2 is a possible D gene (5 bases). The CDR3 length is 15 residues. Germline V gene sequence: CDR1 SGHAT, CDR2 FQNNGV. Trimming took off 6 bases at V and 6 bases at J, with 21 bases between the two ends.

The chain links TRBV7-2 to TRBJ2-1, with TRBD1 matching 7 bases. Germline CDR1 SGHTA, CDR2 FQGNSA. Trimming removed 5 bases from V and 9 bases from J; junction bases left unmatched: 1. This CDR3 comprises 11 residues. CDR3 sequence: CASSPGGEQFF. CDR3 in DNA: TGTGCCAGCAGCCCAGGGGGTGAGCAGTTCTTC.

V gene TRBV19 combines with J gene TRBJ1-4; D is perhaps TRBD1 (5 bases). The CDR3 spans 16 residues. Looked up from germline, CDR1 is LNHDA and CDR2 is SQIVND (reference sequence). Trimming left V 1 base short and J 8 bases short, with 17 bases between. The CDR3 nucleotides read TGTGCCAGTAGTATAGTTGGTCGACAGAAGGGGGAAAAACTGTTTTTT. Protein: CASSIVGRQKGEKLFF.

The CDR3 DNA reads TGTGCCAGCAGCGGGAGCGTTAGCAATCAGCCCCAGCATTTT. Protein product: CASSGSVSNQPQHF. The chain has TRBV2 and TRBJ1-5; D is ambiguous. The ends were cut back, 6 bases at V and 0 bases at J, with 9 bases in the middle. This CDR3 contains 14 residues. The germline gives CDR1 SNHLY, CDR2 FYNNEI. The full variable domain, its missing parts supplied by reference TRBV2 and TRBJ1-5, is EPEVTQTPSHQVTQMGQEVILRCVPISNHLYFYWYRQILGQKVEFLVSFYNNEISEKSEIFDDQFSVERPDGSNFTLKIRSTKLEDSAMYFCASSGSVSNQPQHFGDGTRLSIL.